Listed below are T cell receptor beta chains from one sample, sequenced in a study of blood T cells in healthy people across ages. MiXCR, applied by TCRdb to the 5' RACE reads, yields one record per CDR3 protein. This table holds about 1.8 million distinct CDR3 sequences, approximately 50% found once. The sample consisted of blood. Receptors were obtained from a woman aged 40 to 50 in good health. The CDR3 runs from the conserved cysteine through the conserved F or W. A D gene is named only where the DNA matches it firmly. Clone size, where shown, is once, few, many, or a class for clones that have expanded.

>.|TRBJ2-7|16|TRBV6-2/TRBV6-3|.
CASSYSSTGMRYEQYF
TGTGCCAGCAGTTACTCGAGCACAGGGATGCGCTACGAGCAGTACTTC
>TRBD1|TRBJ2-1|15|TRBV15|.
CVTSRVQGPYNEQFF
TGTGTCACCAGCAGAGTACAGGGGCCCTACAATGAGCAGTTCTTC
>.|TRBJ2-5|14|TRBV6-6|few
CASSLTGIKETQYF
TGTGCCAGCAGTCTAACAGGGATCAAAGAGACCCAGTACTTC
>.|TRBJ1-2|12|TRBV6-2/TRBV6-3|.
CASTYYGYGYTF
TGTGCCAGCACCTACTATGGCTATGGCTACACCTTC
>TRBD1|TRBJ1-4|15|TRBV6-2/TRBV6-3|.
CASSPTGIGSEKLFF
TGTGCCAGCAGTCCGACAGGGATTGGCAGCGAAAAACTGTTTTTT
>.|TRBJ2-5|16|TRBV9|few
CASSATPSLTRETQYF
TGTGCCAGCAGCGCCACACCCAGCCTGACTCGGGAGACCCAGTACTTC
>.|TRBJ2-2|13|TRBV20-1|.
CSAGAGNTGELFF
TGCAGTGCTGGTGCTGGGAACACCGGGGAGCTGTTTTTT
>TRBD1|TRBJ2-1|13|TRBV4-1|.
CASSLLTGQGAFF
TGCGCCAGCAGCCTATTAACCGGACAGGGCGCGTTCTTC
>.|TRBJ2-7|14|TRBV12-3/TRBV12-4|.
CASSLAQGFNEQYF
TGTGCCAGCAGTTTAGCGCAGGGCTTCAACGAGCAGTACTTC
>.|TRBJ2-6|17|TRBV2|.
CASSDRKGVSGANVLTF
TGTGCCAGCAGTGATAGGAAGGGGGTATCTGGGGCCAACGTCCTGACTTTC
>.|TRBJ2-7|13|TRBV5-1|.
CASSVVANYEQYF
TGCGCCAGCAGCGTGGTGGCAAACTACGAGCAGTACTTC
>.|TRBJ1-1|16|TRBV20-1|.
CSARGGPSIEGTEAFF
TGCAGTGCTAGAGGGGGCCCGAGTATTGAGGGCACTGAAGCTTTCTTT
>.|TRBJ2-7|15|TRBV5-6|.
CASSPDIGTSHEQYF
TGTGCCAGCAGCCCGGACATCGGGACCTCCCACGAGCAGTACTTC
>.|TRBJ2-5|14|TRBV18|.
CASSPPVLEETQYF
TGTGCCAGCTCACCACCTGTCTTGGAAGAGACCCAGTACTTC
>.|TRBJ1-1|13|TRBV6-6|.
CASTRSGATEAFF
TGTGCCAGCACCAGGTCAGGGGCCACTGAAGCTTTCTTT
>TRBD2|TRBJ2-5|15|TRBV7-2|.
CASSLNRGGRETQYF
TGTGCCAGCAGCTTAAATCGGGGGGGCCGAGAGACCCAGTACTTC
>.|TRBJ2-3|15|TRBV20-1|.
CSARPRKGPTDTLYF
TGCAGTGCTAGACCCAGGAAAGGTCCCACAGATACGCTGTATTTT
>.|TRBJ2-5|14|TRBV5-1|.
CASSWRGDRETQYF
TGCGCCAGCAGCTGGAGAGGAGATCGGGAGACCCAGTACTTC
>.|TRBJ2-7|13|TRBV27|.
CASSWGASYEQYF
TGTGCCAGCAGTTGGGGGGCCTCTTACGAGCAGTACTTC
>.|TRBJ2-3|16|TRBV28|few
CASTPGGRTFTDTQYF
TGTGCCAGCACCCCGGGCGGCAGGACTTTCACAGATACGCAGTATTTT
>TRBD1|TRBJ2-3|16|TRBV7-8|.
CASSSGQGASRRAQYF
TGTGCCAGCAGCTCGGGACAGGGGGCTTCTAGAAGAGCGCAGTATTTT
>.|TRBJ1-5|15|TRBV6-5|few
CASSSQGLSNQPQHF
TGTGCCAGCAGTTCCCAGGGTCTTAGCAATCAGCCCCAGCATTTT
>.|TRBJ2-3|15|TRBV2|once
CASSVDDRSTDTQYF
TGTGCCAGCAGTGTTGATGACAGGAGCACAGATACGCAGTATTTT
>TRBD1|TRBJ2-1|14|TRBV24-1|.
CATRGTGHYNEQFF
TGTGCCACCAGGGGGACAGGGCACTACAATGAGCAGTTCTTC
>.|TRBJ2-3|15|TRBV9|.
CASNPRALSTDTQYF
TGTGCCAGCAACCCACGGGCCCTCAGCACAGATACGCAGTATTTT
>TRBD1|TRBJ1-1|14|TRBV28|.
CASIWDRVDTEAFF
TGTGCCAGCATCTGGGACAGGGTAGACACTGAAGCTTTCTTT
>TRBD1|TRBJ1-6|17|TRBV7-2|.
CASSQARGDSGNSPLHF
TGTGCCAGCAGCCAAGCACGGGGGGACAGCGGGAATTCACCCCTCCACTTT
>.|TRBJ2-5|14|TRBV7-2|.
CASSFGVYQETQYF
TGTGCCAGCAGCTTCGGGGTTTACCAAGAGACCCAGTACTTC
>TRBD1|TRBJ2-6|12|TRBV29-1|few
CSVVRDRGVLTF
TGCAGCGTTGTAAGGGACAGGGGCGTCCTGACTTTC
>.|TRBJ2-4|16|TRBV7-6|few
CASSLGVTSAKNIQYF
TGTGCCAGCAGCTTAGGAGTTACCTCAGCCAAAAACATTCAGTACTTC
>.|TRBJ2-1|14|TRBV10-3|.
CAIRPSDHYNEQFF
TGTGCCATCAGACCTAGCGACCACTACAATGAGCAGTTCTTC
>TRBD1|TRBJ1-2|14|TRBV9|.
CASSAGQGGCGYTF
TGTGCCAGCAGCGCAGGACAGGGAGGCTGTGGCTACACCTTC